The sequence of this TCR beta chain was determined in a study of early T cells in non-severe SARS-CoV-2 infection. In the study overall: Chains from this unsorted whole-blood bulk RNA could not be paired. Overall study findings and caveats: The matching step, a VDJdb search, favored anti-spike CD8 responses and missed private and CD4 specificities.

TCRdb used MiXCR to reprocess the 5' RACE reads, holding one entry per CDR3 protein. The sample contains 60,000 to 90,000 distinct CDR3 sequences, more than 9% of which appear only once. As regards this clonotype: Its antigen is still unknown.

V was trimmed by 0 bases and J by 3 bases, leaving 11 bases between them. From germline, CDR1 is DFQATT and CDR2 SNEGSKA (reference sequence). The CDR3 runs to 15 residues. This chain joins TRBV20-1 and TRBJ2-2, with D possibly matching TRBD2 (5 bases). Material: whole blood. This clonotype was obtained from an adult who was a healthcare worker with PCR-confirmed SARS-CoV-2 infection or an uninfected control (not recorded which). The CDR3 reads CSARDASTDTGELFF. CDR3 in DNA: TGCAGTGCTAGAGATGCTAGCACCGACACCGGGGAGCTGTTTTTT.